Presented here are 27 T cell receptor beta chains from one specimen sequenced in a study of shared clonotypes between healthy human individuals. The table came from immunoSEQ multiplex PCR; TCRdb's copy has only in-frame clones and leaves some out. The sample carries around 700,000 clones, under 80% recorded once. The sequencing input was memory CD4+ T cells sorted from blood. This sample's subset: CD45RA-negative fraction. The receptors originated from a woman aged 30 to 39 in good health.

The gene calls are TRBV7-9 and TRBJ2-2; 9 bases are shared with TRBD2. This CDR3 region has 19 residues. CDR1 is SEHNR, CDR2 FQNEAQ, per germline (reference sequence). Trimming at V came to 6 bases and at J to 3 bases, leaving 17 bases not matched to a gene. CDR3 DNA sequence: TGTGCCAGCAGTGCACTCTTGACTAGCGGTTGGAGGGACACCGGGGAGCTGTTTTTT. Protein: CASSALLTSGWRDTGELFF.

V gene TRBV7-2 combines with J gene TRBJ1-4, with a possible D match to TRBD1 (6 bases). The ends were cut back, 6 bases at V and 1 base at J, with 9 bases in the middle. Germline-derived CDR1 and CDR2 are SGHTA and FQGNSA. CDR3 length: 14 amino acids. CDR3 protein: CASRPGQTNEKLFF. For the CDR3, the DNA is TGTGCCAGCAGGCCGGGACAAACTAATGAAAAACTGTTTTTT.

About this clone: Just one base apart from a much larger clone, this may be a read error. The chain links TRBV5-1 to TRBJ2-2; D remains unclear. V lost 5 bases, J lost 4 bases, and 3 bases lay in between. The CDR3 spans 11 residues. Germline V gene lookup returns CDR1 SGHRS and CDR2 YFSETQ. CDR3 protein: CASSGTGELFF. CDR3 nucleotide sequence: TGCGCCAGCAGTGGCACCGGGGAGCTGTTTTTT.

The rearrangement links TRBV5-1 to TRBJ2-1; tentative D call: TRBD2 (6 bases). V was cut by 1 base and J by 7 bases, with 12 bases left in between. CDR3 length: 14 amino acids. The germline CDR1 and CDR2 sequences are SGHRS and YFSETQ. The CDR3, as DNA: TGCGCCAGCAGCTTGACGGGGGTGCTAAATGAGCAGTTCTTC. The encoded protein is CASSLTGVLNEQFF.

The chain's CDR3 is CASSRTSVSRDTGELFF. CDR3 sequence (DNA): TGCGCCAGCAGCCGGACTAGCGTGAGTAGGGACACCGGGGAGCTGTTTTTT. The chain links TRBV5-1 to TRBJ2-2, with TRBD2 matching 9 bases. V trimming: 4 bases; J trimming: 3 bases; junction bases outside the gene matches: 10. The V gene's germline CDR1 is SGHRS and CDR2 YFSETQ. The CDR3 sequence is 17 residues long.

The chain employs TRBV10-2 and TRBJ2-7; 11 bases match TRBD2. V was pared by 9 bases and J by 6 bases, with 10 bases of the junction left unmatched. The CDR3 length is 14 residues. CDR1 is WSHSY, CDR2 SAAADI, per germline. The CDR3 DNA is TGCGCCAGTTCCTGGGTTACTAGCGGGAGCGAGCAGTACTTC. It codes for CASSWVTSGSEQYF.

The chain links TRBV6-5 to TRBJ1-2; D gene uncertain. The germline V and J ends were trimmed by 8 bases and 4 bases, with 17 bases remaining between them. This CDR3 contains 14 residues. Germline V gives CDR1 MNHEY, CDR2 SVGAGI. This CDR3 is CASGFDGGIYGYTF. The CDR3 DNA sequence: TGTGCCAGCGGATTCGACGGCGGAATCTATGGCTACACCTTC.

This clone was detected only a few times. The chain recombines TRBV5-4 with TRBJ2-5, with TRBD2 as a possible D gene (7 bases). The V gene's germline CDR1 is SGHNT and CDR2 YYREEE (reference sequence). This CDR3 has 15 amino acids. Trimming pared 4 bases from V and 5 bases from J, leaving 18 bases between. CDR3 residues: CASSPPKGGSETQYF. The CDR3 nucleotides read TGTGCCAGCAGCCCGCCTAAGGGGGGGAGCGAGACCCAGTACTTC.

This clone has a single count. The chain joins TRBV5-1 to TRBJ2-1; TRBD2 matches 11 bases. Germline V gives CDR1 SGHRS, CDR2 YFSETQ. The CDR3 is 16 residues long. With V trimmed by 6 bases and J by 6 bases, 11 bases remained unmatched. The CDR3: CASTYRTGTSGNEQFF. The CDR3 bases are TGCGCCAGCACCTATAGAACCGGGACTAGCGGCAATGAGCAGTTCTTC.

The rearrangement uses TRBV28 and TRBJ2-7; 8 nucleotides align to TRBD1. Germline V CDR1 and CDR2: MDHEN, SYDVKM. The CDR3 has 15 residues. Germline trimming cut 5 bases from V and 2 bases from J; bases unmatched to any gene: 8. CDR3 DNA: TGTGCCAGCAGTCCCCCTGGGACAGGTGCCTACGAGCAGTACTTC. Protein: CASSPPGTGAYEQYF.

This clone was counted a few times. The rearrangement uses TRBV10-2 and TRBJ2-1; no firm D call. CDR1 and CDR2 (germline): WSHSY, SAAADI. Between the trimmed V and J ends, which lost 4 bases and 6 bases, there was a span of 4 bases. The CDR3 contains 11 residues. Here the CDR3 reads CASSAVNEQFF. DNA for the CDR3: TGCGCCAGCAGTGCTGTCAATGAGCAGTTCTTC.

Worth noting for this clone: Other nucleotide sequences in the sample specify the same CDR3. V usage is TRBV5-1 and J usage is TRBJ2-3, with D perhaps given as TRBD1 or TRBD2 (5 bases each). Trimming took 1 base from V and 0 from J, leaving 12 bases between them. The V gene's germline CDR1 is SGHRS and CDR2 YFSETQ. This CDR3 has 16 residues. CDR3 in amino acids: CASSLSTGPSTDTQYF. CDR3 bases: TGCGCCAGCAGCTTGTCGACGGGACCAAGCACAGATACGCAGTATTTT.

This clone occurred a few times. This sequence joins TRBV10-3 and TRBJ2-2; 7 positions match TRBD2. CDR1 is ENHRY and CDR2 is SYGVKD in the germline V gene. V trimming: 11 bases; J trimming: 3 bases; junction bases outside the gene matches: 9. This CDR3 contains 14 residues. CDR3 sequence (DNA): TGTGCCTCGCGGGGGACTACCGACACCGGGGAGCTGTTTTTT. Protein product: CASRGTTDTGELFF.

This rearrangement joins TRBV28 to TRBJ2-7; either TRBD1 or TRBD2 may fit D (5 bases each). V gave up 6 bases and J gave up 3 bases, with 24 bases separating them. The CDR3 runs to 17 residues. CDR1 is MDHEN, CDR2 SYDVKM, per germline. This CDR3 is CASSRIRNPGPGYEQYF. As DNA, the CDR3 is TGTGCCAGCAGCAGAATAAGGAACCCGGGACCGGGCTACGAGCAGTACTTC.

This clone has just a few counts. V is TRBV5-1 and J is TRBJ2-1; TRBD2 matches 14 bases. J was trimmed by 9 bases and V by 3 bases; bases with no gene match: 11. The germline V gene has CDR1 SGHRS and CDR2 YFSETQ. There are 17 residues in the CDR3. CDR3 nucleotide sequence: TGCGCCAGCAGCTCGAACCCGGGACTAGCGGGAGTTCGTGAGCAGTTCTTC. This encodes CASSSNPGLAGVREQFF.

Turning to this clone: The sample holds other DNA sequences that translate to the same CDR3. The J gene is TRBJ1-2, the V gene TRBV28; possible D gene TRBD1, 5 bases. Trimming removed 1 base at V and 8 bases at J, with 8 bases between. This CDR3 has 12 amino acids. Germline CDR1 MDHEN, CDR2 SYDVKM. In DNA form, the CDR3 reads TGTGCCAGCAGTTTATCGGGGGTCGGCTACACCTTC. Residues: CASSLSGVGYTF.

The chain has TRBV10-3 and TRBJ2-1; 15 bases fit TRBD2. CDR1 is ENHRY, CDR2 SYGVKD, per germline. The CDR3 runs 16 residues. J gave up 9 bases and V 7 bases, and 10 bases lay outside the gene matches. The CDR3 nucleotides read TGTGCCATCACACCGGGACTAGCGGGAGGAAAAAGTGAGCAGTTCTTC. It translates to CAITPGLAGGKSEQFF.

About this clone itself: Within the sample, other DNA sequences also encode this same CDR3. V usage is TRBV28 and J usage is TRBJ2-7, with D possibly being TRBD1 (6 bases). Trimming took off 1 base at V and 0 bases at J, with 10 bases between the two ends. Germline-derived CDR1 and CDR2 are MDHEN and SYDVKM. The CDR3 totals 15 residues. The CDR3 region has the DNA TGTGCCAGCAGTTTATCCGGACAGCTCTCCTACGAGCAGTACTTC. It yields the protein CASSLSGQLSYEQYF.

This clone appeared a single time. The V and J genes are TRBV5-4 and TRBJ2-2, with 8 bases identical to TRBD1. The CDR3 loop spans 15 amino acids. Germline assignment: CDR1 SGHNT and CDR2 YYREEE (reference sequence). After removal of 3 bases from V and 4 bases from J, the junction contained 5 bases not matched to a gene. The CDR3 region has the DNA TGTGCCAGCAGCTATGGGACAGGTGGCACCGGGGAGCTGTTTTTT. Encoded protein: CASSYGTGGTGELFF.

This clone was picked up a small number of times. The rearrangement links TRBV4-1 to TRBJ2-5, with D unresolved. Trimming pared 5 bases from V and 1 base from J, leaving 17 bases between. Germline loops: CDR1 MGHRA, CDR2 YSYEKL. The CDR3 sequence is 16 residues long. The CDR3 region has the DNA TGCGCCAGCAGCAAAAGCCCTGCTGACACCCAAGAGACCCAGTACTTC. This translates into CASSKSPADTQETQYF.

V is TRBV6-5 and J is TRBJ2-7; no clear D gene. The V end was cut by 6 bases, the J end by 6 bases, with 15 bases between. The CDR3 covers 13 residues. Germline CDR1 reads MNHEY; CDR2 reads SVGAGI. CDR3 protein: CASSTPVRSEQYF. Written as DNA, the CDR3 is TGTGCCAGCAGCACCCCGGTCAGAAGCGAGCAGTACTTC.

CDR3 loop: CASSKRARTGELFF. CDR3 DNA: TGTGCCAGCAGCAAGCGAGCGCGCACCGGGGAGCTGTTTTTT. This chain links TRBV5-4 with TRBJ2-2; D gene unclear. The CDR3 has 14 amino acids. V was cut by 4 bases and J by 4 bases, with 11 bases left in between. The germline gives CDR1 SGHNT, CDR2 YYREEE (reference sequence). The whole variable domain, remainder taken from reference TRBV5-4 and TRBJ2-2, is ETGVTQSPTHLIKTRGQQVTLRCSSQSGHNTVSWYQQALGQGPQFIFQYYREEENGRGNFPPRFSGLQFPNYSSELNVNALELDDSALYLCASSKRARTGELFFGEGSRLTVL.

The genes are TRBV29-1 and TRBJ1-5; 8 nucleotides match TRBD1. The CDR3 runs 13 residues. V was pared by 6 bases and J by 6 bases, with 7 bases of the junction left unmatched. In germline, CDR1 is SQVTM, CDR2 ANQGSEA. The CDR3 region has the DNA TGCAGCGTCGGAGACAGGGGAAGTCAGCCCCAGCATTTT. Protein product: CSVGDRGSQPQHF.

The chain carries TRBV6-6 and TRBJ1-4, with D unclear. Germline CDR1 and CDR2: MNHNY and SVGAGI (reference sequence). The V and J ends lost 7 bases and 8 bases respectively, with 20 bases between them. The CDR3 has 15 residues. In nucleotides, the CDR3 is TGTGCCAGCATCCGAGGGCCCAGCCAACGGGAAAAACTGTTTTTT. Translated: CASIRGPSQREKLFF.

CDR3 DNA: TGTGCCAGCAGCTTGCTGCTGGAGACCCAGTACTTC. Residues: CASSLLLETQYF. V gene TRBV5-4 combines with J gene TRBJ2-5, with D unresolved. The CDR3 is 12 residues long. Looked up from germline, CDR1 is SGHNT and CDR2 is YYREEE (reference sequence). The germline V and J ends were trimmed by 1 base and 5 bases, with 6 bases remaining between them.

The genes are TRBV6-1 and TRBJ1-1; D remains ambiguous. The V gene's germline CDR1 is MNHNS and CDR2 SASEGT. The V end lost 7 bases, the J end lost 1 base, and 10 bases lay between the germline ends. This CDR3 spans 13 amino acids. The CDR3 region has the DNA TGTGCCAGCAAACGGGGAGGGAACACTGAAGCTTTCTTT. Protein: CASKRGGNTEAFF.

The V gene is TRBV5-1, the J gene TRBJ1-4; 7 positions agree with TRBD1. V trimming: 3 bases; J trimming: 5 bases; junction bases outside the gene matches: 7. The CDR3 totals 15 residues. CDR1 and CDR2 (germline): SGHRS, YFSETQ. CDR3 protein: CASSSRDSLNEKLFF. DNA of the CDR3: TGCGCCAGCAGCTCCCGGGACAGCCTCAATGAAAAACTGTTTTTT.